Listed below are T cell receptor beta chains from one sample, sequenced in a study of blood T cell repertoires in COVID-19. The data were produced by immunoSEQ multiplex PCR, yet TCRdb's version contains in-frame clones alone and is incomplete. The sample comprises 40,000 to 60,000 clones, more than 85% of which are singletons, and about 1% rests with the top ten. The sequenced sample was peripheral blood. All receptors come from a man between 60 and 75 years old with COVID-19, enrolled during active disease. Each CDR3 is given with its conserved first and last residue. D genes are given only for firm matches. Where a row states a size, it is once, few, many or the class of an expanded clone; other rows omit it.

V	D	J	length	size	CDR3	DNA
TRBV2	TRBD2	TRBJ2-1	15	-	CASSDRGLAGNEQFF	TGTGCCAGCAGTGACCGGGGACTAGCGGGAAATGAGCAGTTCTTC
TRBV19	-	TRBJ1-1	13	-	CASMGVGGFEAFF	TGTGCCAGTATGGGGGTAGGGGGTTTTGAAGCTTTCTTT
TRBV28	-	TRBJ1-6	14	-	CATMRGLDNSPLHF	TGTGCCACTATGCGGGGGCTGGATAATTCACCCCTCCACTTT
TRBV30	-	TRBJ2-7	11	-	CAWAGKYEQYF	TGTGCCTGGGCCGGGAAGTACGAGCAGTACTTC
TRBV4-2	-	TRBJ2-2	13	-	CASSQEATGELFF	TGTGCCAGCAGCCAAGAAGCCACCGGGGAGCTGTTTTTT
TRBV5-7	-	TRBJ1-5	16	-	CASSSGPLKPNQPQHF	TGTGCCAGCAGCTCAGGGCCACTCAAACCTAATCAGCCCCAGCATTTT
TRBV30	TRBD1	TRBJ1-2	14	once	CAWRTTGGNNGYTF	TGTGCCTGGAGAACTACAGGGGGGAATAATGGCTACACCTTC
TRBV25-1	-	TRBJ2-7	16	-	CASSAWGGLRSYEQYF	TGTGCCAGCAGTGCTTGGGGGGGGCTACGCTCCTACGAGCAGTACTTC
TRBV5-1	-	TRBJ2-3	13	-	CASSLGGADTQYF	TGCGCCAGCAGCTTGGGCGGGGCAGATACGCAGTATTTT
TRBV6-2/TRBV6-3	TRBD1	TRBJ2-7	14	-	CASSWNRGSYEQYF	TGTGCCAGCAGTTGGAACAGGGGCTCCTACGAGCAGTACTTC
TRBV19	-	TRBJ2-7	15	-	CASSIDKGPTYEQYF	TGTGCCAGTAGTATAGATAAGGGGCCTACCTACGAGCAGTACTTC
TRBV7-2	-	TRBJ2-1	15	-	CASSLGQGRYNEQFF	TGTGCCAGCAGCTTAGGGCAGGGTAGGTACAATGAGCAGTTCTTC
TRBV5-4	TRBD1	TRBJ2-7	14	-	CASSLTGESREQYF	TGTGCCAGCAGTTTGACAGGGGAATCGCGTGAGCAGTACTTC
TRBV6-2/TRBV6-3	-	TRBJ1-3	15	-	CASRPQGTGGNTIYF	TGTGCCAGCAGACCTCAGGGTACCGGAGGAAACACCATATATTTT
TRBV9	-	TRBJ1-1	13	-	CASSVAPNTEAFF	TGTGCCAGCAGCGTAGCCCCTAACACTGAAGCTTTCTTT
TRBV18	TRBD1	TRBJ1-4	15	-	CASSLKGAANEKLFF	TGTGCCAGCTCTTTGAAGGGGGCGGCTAATGAAAAACTGTTTTTT
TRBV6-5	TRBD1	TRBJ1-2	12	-	CASNRQGGGYTF	TGTGCCAGCAACAGACAGGGCGGTGGCTACACCTTC
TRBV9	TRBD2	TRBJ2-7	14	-	CASSTSGSPYEQYF	TGTGCCAGCAGTACCAGCGGGAGCCCGTACGAGCAGTACTTC